This TCR beta chain was captured by sequencing in a study of T cells in Graves' hyperthyroidism and ophthalmopathy. Study background: Peripheral blood was secured at the point of initial diagnosis, before any treatment.

The sample holds many counts of this clonotype. TCR beta CDR3 regions were amplified from RNA transcripts. The TCR CDR3 first-round RT-PCR relied on the HTBI primer set. TCRdb passed the multiplex PCR reads through MiXCR, listing each CDR3 protein once. Among more than 350,000 distinct CDR3 sequences, about 14% were seen once, and the ten largest hold roughly a fifth. CDR1 is LNHNV, CDR2 YYDKDF, per germline (reference sequence). The CDR3 covers 15 residues. V was pared by 5 bases and J by 7 bases, with 18 bases between. The receptor was isolated from a young woman with Graves' ophthalmopathy. The specimen sequenced was blood. The chain joins TRBV15 to TRBJ1-5; D remains ambiguous. The CDR3 loop reads CATSRRRRESQPQHF. The CDR3 DNA reads TGTGCCACCAGCCGCCGCCGAAGGGAGTCCCAGCCCCAGCATTTT.